This section outlines one T cell receptor (beta chain) sequence together with its context. Its antigen is as yet unknown. Method: immunoSEQ multiplex PCR; TCRdb's copy keeps in-frame clones and lacks some. The data show tens of thousands of clones, 72% seen once. CDR1 SEHNR and CDR2 FQNEAQ come from the germline V gene (reference sequence). The CDR3 has 13 residues. Trimming at V came to 4 bases and at J to 7 bases, leaving 5 bases not matched to a gene. The record originates from a study of radiotherapy plus CTLA-4 blockade in lung cancer. Study information: Objective responses were recorded in 15% to 20% of patients, with disease control recorded in roughly 31%.

General study findings and limits: Response was reportedly best predicted by early blood T cell clone dynamics, with interferon-beta. Expansion in blood of tumor-derived TCR clones was seen after radiotherapy plus ipilimumab.

CTLA-4 blockade with ipilimumab, together with focal radiation, was given to patients with chemo-refractory metastatic non-small-cell lung cancer. The chain employs TRBV7-9 and TRBJ2-7; TRBD1 matches 9 bases. The sequence derives from a human donor with non-small cell lung cancer who had stable disease on radiotherapy plus ipilimumab. The material was peripheral blood, obtained from a patient treated with radiotherapy plus ipilimumab. The CDR3 is CASSSNRGREQYF. The CDR3 DNA reads TGTGCCAGCAGCTCAAACAGGGGGCGAGAGCAGTACTTC.